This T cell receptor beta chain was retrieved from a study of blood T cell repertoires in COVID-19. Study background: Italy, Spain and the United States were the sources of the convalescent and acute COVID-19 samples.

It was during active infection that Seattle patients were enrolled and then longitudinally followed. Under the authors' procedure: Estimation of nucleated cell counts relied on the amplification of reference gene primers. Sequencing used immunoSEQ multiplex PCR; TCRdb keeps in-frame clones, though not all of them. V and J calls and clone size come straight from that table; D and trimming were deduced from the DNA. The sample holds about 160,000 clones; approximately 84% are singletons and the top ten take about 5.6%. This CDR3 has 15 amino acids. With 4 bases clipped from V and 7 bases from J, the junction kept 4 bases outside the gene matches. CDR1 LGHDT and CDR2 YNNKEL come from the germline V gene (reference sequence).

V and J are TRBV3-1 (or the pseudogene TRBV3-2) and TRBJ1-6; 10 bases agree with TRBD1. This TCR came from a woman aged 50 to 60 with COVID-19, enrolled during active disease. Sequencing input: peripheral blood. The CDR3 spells CASSLGTGVNSPLHF. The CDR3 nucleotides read TGTGCCAGCAGCCTTGGGACAGGGGTAAATTCACCCCTCCACTTT.